Sequencing of this T cell receptor beta chain was carried out in a study of cytomegalovirus exposure and HLA in healthy donors (dated by TCRdb to 2015 to 2018). With respect to the entire study: According to an earlier analysis of a few hundred of the donors, 200 million or so T cells yielded 95 million to 140 million unique TCR beta sequences and approximately 300 Gb of sequence data. Typing coverage differed by locus: A, B, C, DRB1 and DQB1 were typed in roughly 620-640 donors, DQA1 in 522, DPA1 in roughly 590, and DPB1 in 472. Class I and class II HLA loci were covered by the typing at four-digit resolution. In addition to the first cohort of 650 to 800 subjects, a separate validation cohort of 100 to 150 different subjects was used. The T cell repertoires of 666 subjects were profiled by immunosequencing and related to cytomegalovirus serostatus. An earlier analysis of around 580 of the donors used high-throughput TCR beta sequencing to judge whether each TCR beta V gene segment behaved as functional or pseudogenic. In a later analysis, previously published TCR beta repertoires from 550 to 700 donors were re-analyzed and high-resolution HLA genotyping was added so that TCR occurrence patterns could be studied. The later analysis used no new phenotypic data to find candidate immune exposures, relying instead on TCR beta sequences and their occurrence across donors. About 330 gigabases of sequencing data and roughly 80 million unique TCR sequences made up an early release that covered fewer than 650 HLA-typed donors. Because of strong linkage in the cohort, roughly five DR-DQ haplotypes were treated as single units for association and clustering. All discovery cohort repertoires had been generated using a single sequencing platform. Alongside the repertoire data, information on donor age, sex, ethnicity and CMV serostatus was compiled. The study combined high-throughput TCR immunosequencing, statistical association of individual TCRs with disease status, and machine learning to predict cytomegalovirus infection status. Among 398 genotyped donors of the cohort, an average of approximately 240,000 unique TCR beta nucleotide sequences were sequenced per donor, roughly 20% of them non-productive. The study aimed to test whether signatures of past pathogen exposure could be identified by cataloging public T cell receptors. Of the 300 to 500 genotyped donors, 65% to 90% were placed in the genetic ancestry cluster associated with self-reported Caucasian donors. A later genetic analysis took genome-wide SNP genotypes for about 55% of the 666 donors and used that subset as a discovery cohort.

Findings and caveats that apply to the study as a whole: A further reported finding was that TCR beta sequences accurately predicted the HLA-A and HLA-B alleles for most subjects in the first cohort. In a later genetic analysis, a missense DCLRE1C variant was associated with V-gene and J-gene trimming of TCR beta chains, and the association was replicated in an independent cohort. The classifier was reported to diagnose cytomegalovirus status with high specificity and sensitivity in both the original cohort and the validation cohort. Linkage disequilibrium might explain the correlated functional status among segregating V segments, but an unknown experimental factor could not be excluded. Compared with the approximately 600-donor mean, donors in an Asian-associated ancestry cluster had fewer N-insertions in productive TCRs, according to a later genetic analysis. It was suggested by the authors that the approach could potentially be generalized to other disease states and immunological phenotypes. In a later analysis, around 17,000 TCR beta sequences were associated with specific HLA alleles at a false discovery rate of 0.05. Because some donors lacked HLA typing at each locus, the association tests relied only on the typed subset. A few of the identified cytomegalovirus-associated TCR beta chains were confirmed in vitro to be specific for cytomegalovirus antigens. The study gave a list of 150 to 200 TCR beta chains associated with cytomegalovirus. A later analysis reported that several top co-occurrence clusters appeared linked to parvovirus B19, influenza, CMV and Epstein-Barr virus. A later analysis found that most CMV-associated TCR beta chains appeared HLA-restricted, with HLA associations seemingly driven largely by CMV exposure. Strong co-occurrence of HLA alleles, especially DR and DQ, made assigning TCR associations to individual alleles difficult. The presence/absence analyses assumed that sequencing depth was roughly uniform across donors, and that assumption may not be true. In an earlier analysis of some 540 of the donors, most TCR beta V segments appeared in productive rearrangements about 87% or about 30% of the time, broadly matching IMGT annotations. Because counts were too low, roughly 17 rarely observed V segments, including chromosome 9 orphons, were left out of the earlier analysis of 587 of the donors. Across donors, most TCR sequences were observed very rarely, whereas some public TCRs were present in many individuals. A cluster of highly shared sequence variants was judged likely to be a technical artifact of the sequencing pipeline. Immune exposure information for the cohort was limited to CMV serostatus. Some IMGT-functional V segments, including TRBV6-2 and TRBV6-3, could not be told apart with the 87-base-pair reads, so those segments were excluded. In a later analysis, the rate of TCR association differed among HLA loci, with DRB1 alleles having the most associated TCRs and HLA-C alleles having the fewest. The cohort was sequenced for TCR beta chains only, and without alpha or paired-chain data the features that could be detected were limited. In a later analysis, HLA-associated TCR beta chains showed more clonal expansion and lower generation probabilities than non-associated chains that were equally common.

The cohort comprised more than 550 healthy bone marrow donors. At the time of sampling, every cohort member was nominally healthy, though immune exposures that went unrecorded were likely present. The donor was CMV seronegative and was included in the group of a few hundred seronegative cohort members. Every donor gave a peripheral blood sample, and the peripheral blood mononuclear cells from that sample were used for TCR beta sequencing. Genomic DNA extraction from the blood cell samples was performed with the Qiagen DNeasy Blood Extraction Kit. As regards this clone: Which antigen it targets is not known. There are no base qualities to consult, and no much larger clone falls within one base.

The receptor library was made with the immunoSEQ multiplex PCR assay. A mixture of 60 forward primers for TCR Vbeta segments and 13 reverse primers for TCR Jbeta segments was used in the multiplex PCR. Amplification of the CDR3 region of rearranged TCR beta genes was performed with a multiplex PCR assay on genomic DNA. The Illumina HiSeq System was used to sequence the amplified TCR beta libraries as 87-base-pair reads. In the original analysis: A later analysis counted approximately 74 million unique TCR beta chains across the 650 to 800 repertoires, and some 11 million of these chains were shared by at least two donors. To remove PCR and sequencing errors, raw reads were error-corrected and collapsed into unique sequences using a nearest-neighbor algorithm that merged closely related sequences. To assign V, D and J gene segments, CDR3 sequences were aligned to IMGT reference sequences. For a sequence to be retained, a match of at least six nucleotides to both a V gene segment and a J gene segment was required. A rearrangement counted as productive if the CDR3 had no stop codons and remained in frame with V and J, and every other rearrangement counted as non-productive. CDR3 was defined according to IMGT convention as the region running from the second conserved V-encoded cysteine to the conserved J-encoded phenylalanine. Sequences without an unambiguous match to a single V gene segment were excluded from the earlier analysis of 450 to 750 of the donors. In an earlier analysis of several hundred of the donors, V segments were called functional above 56.7% productive rearrangements and were called segregating when the between-donor standard deviation exceeded 5%. To diagnose cytomegalovirus status from the catalog of TCR beta chain sequences, a statistical classification framework was built. A later analysis assigned V and J genes by comparing TCR nucleotide sequences with IMGT/GENE-DB human TR gene sequences. The TCRdist pipeline was used in a later analysis to assign CDR3 sequences and most-parsimonious VDJ recombination scenarios. A later analysis defined each TCR beta chain by its CDR3 amino acid sequence plus V-gene family, and excluded reads lacking a unique V-gene family. A later analysis removed roughly 590 highly shared, low-generation-probability nucleotide sequences to deal with suspected cross-contamination and a sequencing artifact. In a later analysis, a clonal expansion index for each public chain was calculated from normalized within-repertoire ranks of inferred template counts. Generation probabilities in a later analysis came from a VDJ recombination model fitted to out-of-frame rearrangements, and those results were checked against IGoR. Hypergeometric tests were used in a later analysis to score TCR-TCR, TCR-HLA and TCR-CMV co-occurrence, with a repertoire-size bias correction applied to the TCR pairs. To estimate false discovery rates, a later analysis permuted the HLA or CMV assignments 20 times. A later analysis grouped co-occurring TCRs with DBSCAN, adding TCRdist sequence similarity when clustering within HLA-allele-positive subsets. Co-occurrence clustering excluded repertoires with fewer than 30,000 or more than 120,000 public chains, plus five with anomalous nucleotide sharing. Held by TCRdb, this immuneACCESS table contains in-frame sequences only and omits some clones. Under half of the omission traces to an unresolved V gene where checked; the cause of the rest is unknown. That table is the source of V, J and clone size, and D and trimming were worked out from the DNA. Within this sample are under 200,000 clones, with roughly 80% of them counted one time only. Approximately 1.4% of the sample belongs to the ten largest clones.

CDR1 and CDR2 are read off the germline V gene as MNHNS and SASEGT. V lost 7 bases and J lost 5 bases; the stretch between them is 11 bases long. From the cysteine through the phenylalanine, the CDR3 covers 12 amino acids. Of all the DNA, just the CDR3 is kept, 36 bases in frame from base 1. The material sequenced was PBMCs. This sequence was found in a woman in her twenties or thirties in good health and CMV-seronegative. The sequence links TRBV6-1 to TRBJ1-1, and possibly TRBD1, on 6 matching bases. CDR3 loop: CASTGVGTEAFF. The DNA sequence reads TGTGCCAGCACAGGGGTGGGTACTGAAGCTTTCTTT.